One sample yielded the 15 T cell receptor beta chains listed below, sequenced in a study of T cells after yellow fever vaccination. One entry per CDR3 protein results from TCRdb running MiXCR on the 5' RACE reads. The table shows some 500,000 distinct CDR3 sequences, with around an eighth occurring only once. Sample: PBMCs, taken on the day of the yellow fever booster vaccination. The receptors derive from a man aged 25-40 years who received the YFV17D yellow fever vaccine.

The chain uses TRBV9 and TRBJ2-1, with 14 positions matching TRBD2. The length of the CDR3 is 16 residues. The germline gives CDR1 SGDLS, CDR2 YYNGEE. V lost 0 bases, J lost 5 bases, and 1 base stayed unmatched. CDR3 in amino acids: CASSVAGLAGDNEQFF. CDR3 bases: TGTGCCAGCAGCGTAGCGGGACTAGCGGGAGACAATGAGCAGTTCTTC.

CDR3 DNA sequence: TGTGCCAGCAGTTACTCCCCCGGAACGACCAACACTGAAGCTTTCTTT. It translates to CASSYSPGTTNTEAFF. The J gene is TRBJ1-1, the V gene TRBV6-5; D call uncertain. The CDR3 runs to 16 residues. V lost 0 bases and J lost 2, with 13 bases in between. Germline CDR1 reads MNHEY; CDR2 reads SVGAGI.

This clonotype was detected only a few times. V and J are TRBV25-1 and TRBJ2-7; tentatively, D is TRBD2 (5 bases). Per germline, CDR1 MGHDK and CDR2 SYGVNS. The V gene lost 3 bases and the J gene lost 5 bases, with 11 bases spanning the gap. The CDR3 runs 13 residues. CDR3 residues: CASSDRGRHEQYF. In DNA form, the CDR3 reads TGTGCCAGCAGTGACCGGGGTAGGCACGAGCAGTACTTC.

The gene calls are TRBV27 and TRBJ2-5; D not certain. This CDR3 spans 16 amino acids. V lost 1 base, J lost 5 bases, and 17 bases lay in between. Germline assignment: CDR1 MNHEY and CDR2 SMNVEV (reference sequence). Here the CDR3 DNA reads TGTGCCAGCAGTTTATATTCGGCACCCGAGCAGGAGACCCAGTACTTC. This gives the protein CASSLYSAPEQETQYF.

This rearrangement joins TRBV19 to TRBJ2-2; no clear D. The V end was cut by 9 bases, the J end by 3 bases, with 11 bases between. This CDR3 contains 13 residues. Germline CDR1 is LNHDA and CDR2 is SQIVND (reference sequence). CDR3: CASRPGHTGELFF. In nucleotides, the CDR3 is TGTGCCAGCCGGCCAGGTCACACCGGGGAGCTGTTTTTT. Full variable domain (missing parts from reference TRBV19 and TRBJ2-2): DGGITQSPKYLFRKEGQNVTLSCEQNLNHDAMYWYRQDPGQGLRLIYYSQIVNDFQKGDIAEGYSVSREKKESFPLTVTSAQKNPTAFYLCASRPGHTGELFFGEGSRLTVL.

The V and J genes are TRBV5-5 and TRBJ2-7; 7 nucleotides align to TRBD2. After removal of 0 bases from V and 2 bases from J, the junction contained 5 bases not matched to a gene. There are 15 residues in the CDR3. From germline, CDR1 is SGHKS and CDR2 YYEKEE (reference sequence). The CDR3 nucleotides are TGTGCCAGCAGCTTGGAGGTGGGAGGGCCCTACGAGCAGTACTTC. Amino acid sequence: CASSLEVGGPYEQYF. Full variable domain (missing parts from reference TRBV5-5 and TRBJ2-7): DAGVTQSPTHLIKTRGQQVTLRCSPISGHKSVSWYQQVLGQGPQFIFQYYEKEERGRGNFPDRFSARQFPNYSSELNVNALLLGDSALYLCASSLEVGGPYEQYFGPGTRLTVT.

This clonotype was recorded at least ten times. This rearrangement joins TRBV7-9 to TRBJ2-7, with D perhaps TRBD1 (5 bases). CDR1 and CDR2 (germline): SEHNR, FQNEAQ (reference sequence). V was clipped by 1 base and J by 5 bases, with 9 bases between them. CDR3 length: 13 amino acids. This CDR3 reads CASSLGGGHEQYF. CDR3 DNA sequence: TGTGCCAGCAGCTTAGGGGGCGGCCACGAGCAGTACTTC.

The chain employs TRBV19 and TRBJ2-6, with unresolved D. CDR3 length: 17 residues. Germline V gene lookup returns CDR1 LNHDA and CDR2 SQIVND (reference sequence). Trimming removed 0 bases at V and 0 bases at J, with 9 bases between. The CDR3 bases are TGTGCCAGTAGTATAGATCTATATACCTCTGGGGCCAACGTCCTGACTTTC. Translated, it gives CASSIDLYTSGANVLTF.

The J gene is TRBJ2-5, the V gene TRBV7-2; D possibly matches TRBD1 or TRBD2 (5 bases each). Trimming stripped 5 bases from V and 1 base from J, with 17 bases between. The CDR3 runs to 16 residues. Germline V gives CDR1 SGHTA, CDR2 FQGNSA. The CDR3 DNA follows: TGTGCCAGCAGCCTATCCGGGACCACCTTCCAAGAGACCCAGTACTTC. It encodes CASSLSGTTFQETQYF.

This sequence joins TRBV21-1 and TRBJ2-1; the table's TRBD2 call for D was not verified on the DNA. TRBV21-1 is listed as a pseudogene. This CDR3 region has 18 residues. CDR3 sequence (DNA): TGTGCCAGCAGCACGGGACTAGCGGGTTTCAGCTCCTACAATGAGCAGTTCTTC. It specifies CASSTGLAGFSSYNEQFF.

The sample holds many counts of this clonotype. This sequence joins TRBV29-1 and TRBJ1-5, with TRBD1 identical over 7 bases. CDR1 is SQVTM, CDR2 ANQGSEA, per germline. The ends lost 5 bases at V and 10 bases at J; junction bases unmatched: 14. CDR3 size: 14 residues. The CDR3 coding sequence is TGCAGCGTTTCTACCGGGACAGCCAGGAATCCCCAGCATTTT. Translating it yields CSVSTGTARNPQHF.

The CDR3 DNA sequence: TGTGCCACCAGCAGAGCCCCGGCAGGGGATCAGCCCCAGCATTTT. This codes for CATSRAPAGDQPQHF. The chain carries TRBV15 and TRBJ1-5; TRBD1 is a possible D gene (6 bases). The CDR3 has 15 residues. Germline CDR1 is LNHNV and CDR2 is YYDKDF (reference sequence). V was trimmed by 1 base and J by 5 bases, leaving 12 bases between them.

A few counts support this clonotype. The chain employs TRBV7-2 and TRBJ2-7; 7 positions match TRBD2. This CDR3 comprises 14 residues. Looked up from germline, CDR1 is SGHTA and CDR2 is FQGNSA. J was trimmed by 3 bases and V by 6 bases; bases with no gene match: 8. CDR3: CASSFLTSIYEQYF. The DNA of the CDR3 is TGTGCCAGCAGTTTCCTGACTAGCATCTACGAGCAGTACTTC.

This clonotype occurred a few times. The V and J genes are TRBV2 and TRBJ2-6, with unresolved D. This CDR3 has 16 residues. Germline V CDR1 and CDR2: SNHLY, FYNNEI. V lost 3 bases to trimming and J lost 0 bases, with 9 bases between them. CDR3 DNA sequence: TGTGCCAGCAGTGAGGCTAGGTACTCTGGGGCCAACGTCCTGACTTTC. It translates to CASSEARYSGANVLTF.

This clonotype has more than one count but fewer than ten. This sequence joins TRBV5-1 and TRBJ2-1; 7 bases align to TRBD1. V lost 4 bases to trimming and J lost 2 bases; unmatched junction nucleotides: 6. The CDR3 runs 15 residues. Germline V lookup: CDR1 SGHRS, CDR2 YFSETQ. In DNA form, the CDR3 reads TGCGCCAGCAGCGATCCCGGGACAGCCTACAATGAGCAGTTCTTC. It yields the protein CASSDPGTAYNEQFF.